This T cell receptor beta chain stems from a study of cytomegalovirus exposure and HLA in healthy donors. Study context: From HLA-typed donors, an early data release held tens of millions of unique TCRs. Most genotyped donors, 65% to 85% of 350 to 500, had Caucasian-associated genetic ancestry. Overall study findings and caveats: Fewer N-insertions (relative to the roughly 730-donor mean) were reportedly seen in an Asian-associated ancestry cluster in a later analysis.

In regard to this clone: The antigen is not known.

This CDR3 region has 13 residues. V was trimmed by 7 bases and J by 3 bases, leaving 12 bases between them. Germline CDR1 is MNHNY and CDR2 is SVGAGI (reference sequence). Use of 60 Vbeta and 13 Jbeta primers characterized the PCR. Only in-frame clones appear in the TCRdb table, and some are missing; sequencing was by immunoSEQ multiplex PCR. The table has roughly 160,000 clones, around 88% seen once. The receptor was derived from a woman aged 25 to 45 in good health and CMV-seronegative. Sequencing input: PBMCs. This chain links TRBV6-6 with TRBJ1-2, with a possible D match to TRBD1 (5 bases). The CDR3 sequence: CASTQGADYGYTF. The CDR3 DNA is TGTGCCAGCACCCAAGGGGCGGACTATGGCTACACCTTC.